The T cell receptor (beta chain) under discussion was sequenced for a study of T cell responses to AZD1222 COVID-19 vaccine. Notes on the study in general: Reportedly, nearly half the spike-specific TCRs target unmutated variant regions.

Data came from immunoSEQ multiplex PCR; TCRdb stores just in-frame clones and leaves some out. Of over 150,000 clones listed, around 89% are singletons. Unmatched junction bases numbered 8, after V lost 1 base and J lost 8 bases. Germline V gives CDR1 LGHDT, CDR2 YNNKEL (reference sequence). This CDR3 spans 15 amino acids. A note on this clone: Its antigen is not known.

Pooling covered second doses at about 4 or about 12 weeks. This TCR derives from an adult who received the AZD1222 COVID-19 vaccine. Here the sequenced sample was peripheral blood, taken 28 days after the second AZD1222 dose. V usage is TRBV3-1 (or the pseudogene TRBV3-2) and J usage is TRBJ1-5; TRBD1 agrees at 7 bases. CDR3: CASSQAQGEAEPQHF. The CDR3 DNA sequence: TGTGCCAGCAGCCAAGCCCAGGGGGAGGCGGAGCCCCAGCATTTT.